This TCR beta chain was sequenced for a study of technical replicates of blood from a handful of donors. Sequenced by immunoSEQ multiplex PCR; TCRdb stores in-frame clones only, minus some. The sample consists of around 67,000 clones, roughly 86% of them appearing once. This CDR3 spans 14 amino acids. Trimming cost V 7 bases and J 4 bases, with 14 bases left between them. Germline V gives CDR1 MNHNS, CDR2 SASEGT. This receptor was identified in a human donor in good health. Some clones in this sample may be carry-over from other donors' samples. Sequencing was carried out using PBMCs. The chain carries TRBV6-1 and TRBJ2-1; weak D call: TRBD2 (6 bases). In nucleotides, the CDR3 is TGTGCCAGCACGTCGGGGGAGCAATACAATGAGCAGTTCTTC. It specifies CASTSGEQYNEQFF.